The rows below give T cell receptor beta chains drawn from one sample of a study of blood T cells in healthy people across ages. TCRdb reprocessed the 5' RACE reads via MiXCR and lists one record per CDR3 protein. The sample includes around 1.1 million distinct CDR3 sequences, around two fifths seen only once; the top ten take around 12%. Sequences were obtained from blood. These receptors came from a young man in good health. Each CDR3 is given with its conserved first and last residue. The order of the fields is D gene, V gene, J gene, clone size, CDR3 protein, CDR3 DNA. A D gene is named only where the DNA matches it firmly. Clone size is stated in some rows and not others, as once, few, many or a class when expanded.

D: .
V: TRBV25-1
J: TRBJ2-1
size: few
CDR3: CASSRVVGSYNEQFF
DNA: TGTGCCAGCTCTCGGGTGGTTGGATCCTACAATGAGCAGTTCTTC

D: .
V: TRBV12-5
J: TRBJ1-1
size: .
CDR3: CASGLETGLMNTEAFF
DNA: TGTGCTAGTGGTTTGGAGACAGGCCTCATGAACACTGAAGCTTTCTTT

D: TRBD1
V: TRBV20-1
J: TRBJ2-1
size: .
CDR3: CSAREDRGNEQFF
DNA: TGCAGTGCTAGAGAGGACAGGGGGAATGAGCAGTTCTTC

D: .
V: TRBV9
J: TRBJ2-3
size: .
CDR3: CASSVTQTTDTQYF
DNA: TGTGCCAGCAGCGTTACCCAGACCACAGATACGCAGTATTTT

D: .
V: TRBV20-1
J: TRBJ1-1
size: .
CDR3: CSARDGPLNTEAFF
DNA: TGCAGTGCTAGAGATGGACCGTTGAACACTGAAGCTTTCTTT

D: TRBD2
V: TRBV5-1
J: TRBJ2-5
size: many
CDR3: CASSMNSGSQETQYF
DNA: TGCGCCAGCAGCATGAATAGCGGGTCACAAGAGACCCAGTACTTC

D: .
V: TRBV10-3
J: TRBJ1-2
size: .
CDR3: CAISESVIRDYGYTF
DNA: TGTGCCATCAGTGAGTCGGTCATCCGAGACTATGGCTACACCTTC

D: .
V: TRBV5-1
J: TRBJ2-7
size: many
CDR3: CASSLEDYEQYF
DNA: TGCGCCAGCAGCTTGGAGGATTACGAGCAGTACTTC

D: TRBD1
V: TRBV9
J: TRBJ2-1
size: once
CDR3: CAGSAPGTGNNEQFF
DNA: TGTGCCGGCAGCGCGCCCGGGACAGGGAACAATGAGCAGTTCTTC

D: .
V: TRBV6-6
J: TRBJ2-1
size: .
CDR3: CASSYSGTGYNEQFF
DNA: TGTGCCAGCAGTTACTCCGGGACTGGCTACAATGAGCAGTTCTTC

D: .
V: TRBV12-3/TRBV12-4
J: TRBJ1-2
size: .
CDR3: CASSYDGYTF
DNA: TGTGCCAGCAGTTACGATGGCTACACCTTC

D: TRBD1
V: TRBV20-1
J: TRBJ2-7
size: once
CDR3: CSARQGADYNEQYF
DNA: TGCAGTGCTAGACAGGGGGCGGATTACAATGAGCAGTACTTC

D: .
V: TRBV4-2
J: TRBJ1-2
size: .
CDR3: CASSQDPDSRYYGHTF
DNA: TGTGCCAGCAGCCAAGATCCGGACAGCCGTTACTATGGCCACACCTTC

D: .
V: TRBV10-3
J: TRBJ1-1
size: .
CDR3: CAISGGVEAFF
DNA: TGTGCCATCAGTGGGGGAGTGGAAGCTTTCTTT

D: TRBD2
V: TRBV20-1
J: TRBJ2-1
size: few
CDR3: CSARPGLEYNEQFF
DNA: TGCAGTGCTAGACCGGGACTAGAATACAATGAGCAGTTCTTC

D: TRBD1
V: TRBV28
J: TRBJ2-7
size: .
CDR3: CASSPLGDRGHEQYF
DNA: TGTGCCAGCAGCCCTCTAGGGGACAGGGGTCACGAGCAGTACTTC

D: TRBD1
V: TRBV18
J: TRBJ1-4
size: .
CDR3: CASSRDRGREAEKLFF
DNA: TGTGCCAGCTCGAGGGACAGGGGGCGAGAGGCTGAAAAACTGTTTTTT

D: .
V: TRBV7-9
J: TRBJ2-5
size: .
CDR3: CASSVQSTETQYF
DNA: TGTGCCAGCAGCGTGCAGAGCACCGAGACCCAGTACTTC

D: .
V: TRBV29-1
J: TRBJ1-5
size: .
CDR3: CSAKNRDQPQHF
DNA: TGCAGCGCTAAAAACAGGGATCAGCCCCAGCATTTT

D: TRBD1
V: TRBV6-5
J: TRBJ1-4
size: .
CDR3: CASRSFRDRNEKLFF
DNA: TGTGCCAGCAGATCCTTCCGGGACAGAAATGAAAAACTGTTTTTT

D: TRBD2
V: TRBV20-1
J: TRBJ2-3
size: few
CDR3: CSAGWAGGSTDTQYF
DNA: TGCAGTGCTGGCTGGGCGGGGGGGAGCACAGATACGCAGTATTTT

D: .
V: TRBV20-1
J: TRBJ1-4
size: few
CDR3: CSARDAEKLFF
DNA: TGCAGTGCTAGAGATGCTGAAAAACTGTTTTTT

D: .
V: TRBV29-1
J: TRBJ2-7
size: .
CDR3: CSVKGRVSYEQYF
DNA: TGCAGCGTCAAAGGGCGCGTCTCCTACGAGCAGTACTTC

D: .
V: TRBV5-1
J: TRBJ1-1
size: .
CDR3: CASSLNSQNTEAFF
DNA: TGCGCCAGCAGCTTGAACAGCCAGAACACTGAAGCTTTCTTT

D: TRBD2
V: TRBV3-1
J: TRBJ2-2
size: once
CDR3: CASSSAGGWSATGELFF
DNA: TGTGCCAGCAGCTCTGCCGGGGGGTGGAGCGCCACCGGGGAGCTGTTTTTT

D: .
V: TRBV12-3/TRBV12-4
J: TRBJ2-1
size: .
CDR3: CASSISVYEQFF
DNA: TGTGCCAGCAGTATCTCGGTCTACGAGCAGTTCTTC

D: TRBD2
V: TRBV2
J: TRBJ2-1
size: many
CDR3: CASSDNRGDHNEQFF
DNA: TGTGCCAGCAGTGATAACCGGGGGGATCACAATGAGCAGTTCTTC

D: .
V: TRBV7-3
J: TRBJ2-5
size: few
CDR3: CASSATGTQAGTQYF
DNA: TGTGCCAGCAGCGCGACCGGGACACAGGCAGGGACCCAGTACTTC

D: TRBD1
V: TRBV6-5
J: TRBJ1-1
size: .
CDR3: CASVAQGGLGTEAFF
DNA: TGTGCCAGCGTCGCACAGGGGGGATTGGGTACTGAAGCTTTCTTT